This TCR beta chain was retrieved from a study of T cell repertoires in cytomegalovirus infection. Study-wide points: The ex vivo response was dominated by HLA-C-restricted CMV-specific TCR beta clonotypes.

TCRdb ran MiXCR on the reads and lists one entry per CDR3 protein. In the table there are a few hundred thousand distinct CDR3 sequences, over 20% of which are singletons. This clonotype came up many times. The antigen is undetermined. What was sequenced was CD8+ T cells from PBMCs. The origin of this receptor is a human donor in good health (CMV status not recorded). Some clones in this sample may be carry-over from other donors' samples.

In DNA, the CDR3 is TGTGCCAGCAGCTTAGAAAGCGGGGGGGCCAACAATGAGCAGTTCTTC. This gives the protein CASSLESGGANNEQFF. The chain combines TRBV7-8 with TRBJ2-1, with 10 bases lining up with TRBD2. Unmatched junction bases numbered 5, after V lost 1 base and J lost 5 bases. The V gene's germline CDR1 is SGHVS and CDR2 FQNEAQ. CDR3 length equals 16 residues.